This T cell receptor (beta chain) was captured by sequencing in a study of post-analysis software for immune sequencing data. Included in the TCR beta cDNA libraries were unique molecular identifiers. About 500,000 cDNA molecules were obtained per 1 to 10 million input T cells. MiXCR was run by TCRdb on the PCR reads, yielding one entry per CDR3 protein. The table records roughly 670,000 distinct CDR3 sequences, over 45% of them present only once. Germline V gene sequence: CDR1 ENHRY, CDR2 SYGVKD. This CDR3 has 15 residues. The V and J ends lost 5 bases and 3 bases respectively, with 13 bases between them. Concerning this clonotype: The antigen remains unidentified.

General study results and limits: Versus controls, multiple sclerosis patients showed significantly lower diversity (normalized Chao1). Strong co-clustering by F measure was seen for same-batch samples. Controls showed lower frequencies than patients for a few TRBV segments, and TRBV5-6, TRBV5-1 and TRBV20-1 were among these.

What was sequenced was blood. J is TRBJ2-2 and V is TRBV10-3; a possible D gene is TRBD2 (5 bases). This TCR came from a girl aged 2 to 10 with multiple sclerosis. CDR3 region: CAISWAGVDTGELFF. CDR3 nucleotide sequence: TGTGCCATCAGTTGGGCCGGGGTTGACACCGGGGAGCTGTTTTTT.